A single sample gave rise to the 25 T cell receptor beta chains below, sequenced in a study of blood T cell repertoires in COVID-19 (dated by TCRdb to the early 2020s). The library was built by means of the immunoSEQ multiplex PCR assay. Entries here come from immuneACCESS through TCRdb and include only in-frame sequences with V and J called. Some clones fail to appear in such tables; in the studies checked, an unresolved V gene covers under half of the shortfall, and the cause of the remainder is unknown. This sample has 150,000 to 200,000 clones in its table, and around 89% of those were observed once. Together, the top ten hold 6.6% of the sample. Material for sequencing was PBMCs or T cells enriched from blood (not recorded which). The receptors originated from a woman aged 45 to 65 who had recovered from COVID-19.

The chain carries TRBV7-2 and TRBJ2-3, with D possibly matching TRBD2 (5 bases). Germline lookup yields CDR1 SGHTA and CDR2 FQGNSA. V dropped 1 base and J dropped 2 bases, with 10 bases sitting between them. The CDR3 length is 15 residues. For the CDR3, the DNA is TGTGCCAGCAGCTTAGGAGGACGGGACACAGATACGCAGTATTTT. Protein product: CASSLGGRDTDTQYF.

The CDR3 is CASSHTGRGQRGGYTF. The DNA of the CDR3 is TGCGCCAGCAGCCACACCGGGCGGGGCCAAAGGGGTGGCTACACCTTC. This chain uses TRBV4-3 with TRBJ1-2; possibly TRBD1 for D (5 bases). The germline V gene encodes CDR1 LGHNA and CDR2 YSLEER. V gave up 3 bases and J gave up 7 bases, with 21 bases separating them. The CDR3 sequence is 16 residues long.

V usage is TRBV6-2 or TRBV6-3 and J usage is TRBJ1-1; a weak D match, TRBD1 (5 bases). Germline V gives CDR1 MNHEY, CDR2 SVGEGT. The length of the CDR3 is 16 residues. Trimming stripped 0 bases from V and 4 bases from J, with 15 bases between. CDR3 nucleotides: TGTGCCAGCAGTTACTCGGCAGGGACTGTGGGCACTGAAGCTTTCTTT. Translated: CASSYSAGTVGTEAFF.

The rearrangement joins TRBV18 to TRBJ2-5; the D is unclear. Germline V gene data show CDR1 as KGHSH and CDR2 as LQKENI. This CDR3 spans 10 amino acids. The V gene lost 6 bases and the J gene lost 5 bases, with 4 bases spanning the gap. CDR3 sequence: CASSSETQYF. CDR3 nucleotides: TGTGCCAGCTCCTCTGAGACCCAGTACTTC.

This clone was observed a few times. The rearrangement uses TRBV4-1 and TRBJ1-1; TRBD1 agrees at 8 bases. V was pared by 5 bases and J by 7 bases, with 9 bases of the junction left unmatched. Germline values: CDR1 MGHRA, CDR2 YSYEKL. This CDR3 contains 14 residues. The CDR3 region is CASSTGQGKFEAFF. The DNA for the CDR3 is TGCGCCAGCAGCACAGGACAGGGTAAGTTTGAAGCTTTCTTT.

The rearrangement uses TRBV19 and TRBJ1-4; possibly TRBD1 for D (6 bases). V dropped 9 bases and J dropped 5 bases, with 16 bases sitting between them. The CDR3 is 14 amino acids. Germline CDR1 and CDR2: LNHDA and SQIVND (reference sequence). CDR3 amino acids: CASSVGQKNEKLFF. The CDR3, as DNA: TGTGCCAGCTCTGTCGGACAGAAGAATGAAAAACTGTTTTTT.

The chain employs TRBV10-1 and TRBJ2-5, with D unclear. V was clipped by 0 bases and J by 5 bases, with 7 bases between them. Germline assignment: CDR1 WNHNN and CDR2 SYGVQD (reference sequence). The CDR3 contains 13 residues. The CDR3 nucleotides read TGCGCCAGCAGTGAGTCGAACAGTGAGACCCAGTACTTC. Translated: CASSESNSETQYF.

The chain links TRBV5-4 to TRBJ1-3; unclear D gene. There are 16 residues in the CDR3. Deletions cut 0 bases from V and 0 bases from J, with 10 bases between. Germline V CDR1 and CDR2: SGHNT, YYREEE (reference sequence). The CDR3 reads CASSLAADSSGNTIYF. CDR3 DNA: TGTGCCAGCAGCTTGGCTGCAGACTCCTCTGGAAACACCATATATTTT. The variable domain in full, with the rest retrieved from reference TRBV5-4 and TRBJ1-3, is ETGVTQSPTHLIKTRGQQVTLRCSSQSGHNTVSWYQQALGQGPQFIFQYYREEENGRGNFPPRFSGLQFPNYSSELNVNALELDDSALYLCASSLAADSSGNTIYFGEGSWLTVV.

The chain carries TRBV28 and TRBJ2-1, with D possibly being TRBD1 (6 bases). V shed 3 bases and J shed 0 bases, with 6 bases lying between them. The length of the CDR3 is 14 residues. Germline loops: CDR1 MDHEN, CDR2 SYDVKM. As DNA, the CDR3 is TGTGCCAGCAGTTTGGGGGCCTCCTACAATGAGCAGTTCTTC. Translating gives CASSLGASYNEQFF.

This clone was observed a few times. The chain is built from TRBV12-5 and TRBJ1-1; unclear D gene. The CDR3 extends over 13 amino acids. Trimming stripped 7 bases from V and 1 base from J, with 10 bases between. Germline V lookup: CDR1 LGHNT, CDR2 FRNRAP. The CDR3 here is CASVPAGNTEAFF. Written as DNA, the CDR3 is TGTGCTAGTGTCCCAGCAGGGAACACTGAAGCTTTCTTT.

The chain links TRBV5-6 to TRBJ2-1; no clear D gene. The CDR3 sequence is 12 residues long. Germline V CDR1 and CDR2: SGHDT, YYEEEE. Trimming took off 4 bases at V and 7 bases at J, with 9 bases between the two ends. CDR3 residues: CASSPGWNEQFF. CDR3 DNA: TGTGCCAGCAGCCCGGGTTGGAATGAGCAGTTCTTC. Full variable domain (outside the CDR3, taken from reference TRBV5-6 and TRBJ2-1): DAGVTQSPTHLIKTRGQQVTLRCSPKSGHDTVSWYQQALGQGPQFIFQYYEEEERQRGNFPDRFSGHQFPNYSSELNVNALLLGDSALYLCASSPGWNEQFFGPGTRLTVL.

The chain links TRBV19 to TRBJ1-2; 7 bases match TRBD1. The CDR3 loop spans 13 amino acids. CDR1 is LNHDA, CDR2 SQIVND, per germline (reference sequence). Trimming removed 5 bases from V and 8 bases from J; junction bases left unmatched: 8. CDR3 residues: CASSSGQAQGYTF. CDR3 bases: TGTGCCAGTAGTTCCGGACAGGCTCAGGGCTACACCTTC.

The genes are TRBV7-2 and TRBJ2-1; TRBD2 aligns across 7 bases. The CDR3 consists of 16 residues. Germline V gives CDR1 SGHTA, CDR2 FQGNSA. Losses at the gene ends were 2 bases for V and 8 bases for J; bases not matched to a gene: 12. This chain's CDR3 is CASSLMASRRGDEQFF. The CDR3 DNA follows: TGTGCCAGCAGCTTAATGGCTTCCCGCCGGGGGGATGAGCAGTTCTTC.

This CDR3 is CASSALQGFYGYTF. The DNA of the CDR3 is TGTGCCAGCAGCGCATTACAGGGATTCTATGGCTACACCTTC. This sequence joins TRBV9 and TRBJ1-2, with D possibly being TRBD1 (6 bases). Trimming removed 3 bases at V and 4 bases at J, with 13 bases between. Per germline, CDR1 SGDLS and CDR2 YYNGEE. The CDR3 spans 14 residues. Full variable domain (rest looked up from reference TRBV9 and TRBJ1-2): DSGVTQTPKHLITATGQRVTLRCSPRSGDLSVYWYQQSLDQGLQFLIQYYNGEERAKGNILERFSAQQFPDLHSELNLSSLELGDSALYFCASSALQGFYGYTFGSGTRLTVV.

The CDR3 sequence is CASSLAPGGIAETFF. The CDR3 DNA reads TGTGCCAGCAGCTTAGCACCAGGGGGAATAGCCGAAACTTTCTTT. The V call is TRBV7-2, the J call TRBJ1-1; 7 bases are shared with TRBD1. Germline CDR1 SGHTA, CDR2 FQGNSA. The CDR3 is 15 amino acids. V lost 0 bases, J lost 12 bases, and 13 bases stayed unmatched. Using reference TRBV7-2 and TRBJ1-1 for the parts outside the CDR3, the full variable domain is GAGVSQSPSNKVTEKGKDVELRCDPISGHTALYWYRQSLGQGLEFLIYFQGNSAPDKSGLPSDRFSAERTGGSVSTLTIQRTQQEDSAVYLCASSLAPGGIAETFFGQGTRLTVV.

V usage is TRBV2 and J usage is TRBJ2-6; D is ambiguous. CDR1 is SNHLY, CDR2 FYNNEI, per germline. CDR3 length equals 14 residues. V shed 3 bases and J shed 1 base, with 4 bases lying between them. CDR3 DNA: TGTGCCAGCAGTGACAGGTCTGGGGCCAACGTCCTGACTTTC. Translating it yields CASSDRSGANVLTF.

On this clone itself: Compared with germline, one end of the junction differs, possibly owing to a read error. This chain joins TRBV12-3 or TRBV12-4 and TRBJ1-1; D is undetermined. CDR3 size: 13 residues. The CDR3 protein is CASTLRVNTEAFF. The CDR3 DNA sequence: TGTGCCAGCACTTTACGGGTGAACACTGAAGCTTTCTTT.

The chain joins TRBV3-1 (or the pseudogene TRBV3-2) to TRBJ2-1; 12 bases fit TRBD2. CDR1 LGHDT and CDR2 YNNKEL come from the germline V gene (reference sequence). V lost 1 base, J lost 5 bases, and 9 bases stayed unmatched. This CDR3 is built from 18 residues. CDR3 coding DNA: TGTGCCAGCAGCCAAGCGGTGGGGACTAGCGGGCGAAACAATGAGCAGTTCTTC. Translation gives CASSQAVGTSGRNNEQFF.

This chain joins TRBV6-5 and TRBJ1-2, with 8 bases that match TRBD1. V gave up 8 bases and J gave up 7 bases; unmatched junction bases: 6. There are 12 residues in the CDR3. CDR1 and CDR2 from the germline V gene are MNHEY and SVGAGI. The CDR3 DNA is TGTGCCAGCGGACAGGGTATGAGTGGCTACACCTTC. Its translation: CASGQGMSGYTF.

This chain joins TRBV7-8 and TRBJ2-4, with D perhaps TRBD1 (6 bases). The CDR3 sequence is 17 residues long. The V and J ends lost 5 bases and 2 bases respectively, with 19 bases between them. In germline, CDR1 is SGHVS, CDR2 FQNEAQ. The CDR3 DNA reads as TGTGCCAGCAGCCCGAATTGGGGGCTTGATACCAAAAACATTCAGTACTTC. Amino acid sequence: CASSPNWGLDTKNIQYF.

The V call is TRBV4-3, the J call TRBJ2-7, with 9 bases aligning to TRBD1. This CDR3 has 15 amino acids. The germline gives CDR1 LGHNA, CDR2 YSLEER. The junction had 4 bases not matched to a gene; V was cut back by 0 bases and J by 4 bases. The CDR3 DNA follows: TGCGCCAGCAGCCAAGATCACGGGACAGGGTACGAGCAGTACTTC. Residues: CASSQDHGTGYEQYF.

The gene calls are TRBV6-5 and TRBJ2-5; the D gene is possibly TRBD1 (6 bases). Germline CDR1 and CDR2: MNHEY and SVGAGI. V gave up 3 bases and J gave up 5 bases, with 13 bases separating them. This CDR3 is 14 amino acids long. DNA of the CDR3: TGTGCCAGCAGTTATCCAGGGGCCGGGGAGACCCAGTACTTC. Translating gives CASSYPGAGETQYF.

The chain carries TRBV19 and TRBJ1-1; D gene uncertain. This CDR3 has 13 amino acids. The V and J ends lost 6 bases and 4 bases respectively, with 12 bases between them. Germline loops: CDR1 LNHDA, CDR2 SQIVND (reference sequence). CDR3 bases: TGTGCCAGTAGCTCAGGAGGTTCCACTGAAGCTTTCTTT. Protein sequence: CASSSGGSTEAFF.

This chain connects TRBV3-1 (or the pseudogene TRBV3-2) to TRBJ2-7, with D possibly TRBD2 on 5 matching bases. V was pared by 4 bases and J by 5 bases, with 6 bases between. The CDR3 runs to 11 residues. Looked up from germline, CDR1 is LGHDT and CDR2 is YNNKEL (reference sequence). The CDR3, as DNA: TGTGCCAGCAGCCGAGCGGACGAGCAGTACTTC. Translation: CASSRADEQYF.

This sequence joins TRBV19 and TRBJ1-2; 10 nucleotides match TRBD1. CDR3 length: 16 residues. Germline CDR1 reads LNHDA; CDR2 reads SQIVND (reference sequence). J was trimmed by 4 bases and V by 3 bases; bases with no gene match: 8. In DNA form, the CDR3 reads TGTGCCAGTAGTATTCAGGGACAGGGGAGGAGCTATGGCTACACCTTC. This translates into CASSIQGQGRSYGYTF. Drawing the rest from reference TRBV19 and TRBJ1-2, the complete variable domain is DGGITQSPKYLFRKEGQNVTLSCEQNLNHDAMYWYRQDPGQGLRLIYYSQIVNDFQKGDIAEGYSVSREKKESFPLTVTSAQKNPTAFYLCASSIQGQGRSYGYTFGSGTRLTVV.